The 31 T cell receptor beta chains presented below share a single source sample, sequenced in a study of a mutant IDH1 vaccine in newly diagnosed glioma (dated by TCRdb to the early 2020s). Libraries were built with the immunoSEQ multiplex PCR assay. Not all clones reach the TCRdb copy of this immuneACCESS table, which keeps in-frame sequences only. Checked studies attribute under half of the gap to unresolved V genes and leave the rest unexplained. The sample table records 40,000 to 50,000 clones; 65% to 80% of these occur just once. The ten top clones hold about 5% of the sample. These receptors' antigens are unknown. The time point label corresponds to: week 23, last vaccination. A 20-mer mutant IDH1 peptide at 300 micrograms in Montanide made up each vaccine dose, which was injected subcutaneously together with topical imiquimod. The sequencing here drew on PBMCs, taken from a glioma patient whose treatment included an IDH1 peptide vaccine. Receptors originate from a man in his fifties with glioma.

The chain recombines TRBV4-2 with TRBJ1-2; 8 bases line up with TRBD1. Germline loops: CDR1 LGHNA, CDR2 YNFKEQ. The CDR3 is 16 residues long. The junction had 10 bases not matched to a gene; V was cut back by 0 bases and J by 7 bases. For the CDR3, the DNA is TGTGCCAGCAGCCAAGATATGGGACAGGTTAGAGGTGGCTACACCTTC. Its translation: CASSQDMGQVRGGYTF.

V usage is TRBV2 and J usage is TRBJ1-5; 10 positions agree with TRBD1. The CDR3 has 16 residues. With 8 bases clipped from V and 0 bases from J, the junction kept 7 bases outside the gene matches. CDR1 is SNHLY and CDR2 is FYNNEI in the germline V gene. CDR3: CASGGQGRSSNQPQHF. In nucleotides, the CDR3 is TGTGCCAGCGGGGGACAGGGGCGATCTAGCAATCAGCCCCAGCATTTT.

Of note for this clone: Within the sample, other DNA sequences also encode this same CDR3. CDR3 DNA: TGCGCCAGCAGCTTGGTGGGTAACCAAGAGACCCAGTACTTC. This gives the protein CASSLVGNQETQYF. The rearrangement links TRBV5-1 to TRBJ2-5; no reliable D call. CDR1 and CDR2 (germline): SGHRS, YFSETQ. CDR3 size: 14 residues. Between the trimmed V and J ends, which lost 0 bases and 0 bases, there was a span of 6 bases.

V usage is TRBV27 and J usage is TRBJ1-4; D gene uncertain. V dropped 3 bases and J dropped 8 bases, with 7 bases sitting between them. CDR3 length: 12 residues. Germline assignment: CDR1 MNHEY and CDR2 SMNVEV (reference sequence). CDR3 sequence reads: CASSFSGEKLFF. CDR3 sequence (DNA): TGTGCCAGCAGTTTTTCTGGGGAAAAACTGTTTTTT.

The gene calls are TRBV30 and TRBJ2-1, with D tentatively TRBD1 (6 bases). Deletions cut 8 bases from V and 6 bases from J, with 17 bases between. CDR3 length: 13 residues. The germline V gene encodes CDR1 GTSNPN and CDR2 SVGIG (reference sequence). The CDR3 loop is CAGTGQSPNEQFF. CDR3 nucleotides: TGTGCCGGAACGGGACAATCACCCAATGAGCAGTTCTTC.

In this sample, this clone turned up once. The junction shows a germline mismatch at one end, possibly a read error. Here the CDR3 DNA reads TGTGCTAGCAGCTTGGGACAGGGGCGAGATACGCAGTATTTT. This encodes CASSLGQGRDTQYF. The chain is built from TRBV7-7 and TRBJ2-3, with TRBD1 matching over 10 bases. This CDR3 comprises 14 residues. The germline CDR1 and CDR2 sequences are SSHAT and FNYEAQ (reference sequence).

This chain's CDR3 is CASSPGRGFYGYTF. DNA of the CDR3: TGTGCCAGCAGCCCGGGGAGGGGATTCTATGGCTACACCTTC. The rearrangement uses TRBV5-6 and TRBJ1-2; D may be TRBD1 (5 bases). The CDR3 sequence is 14 residues long. Trimming removed 4 bases at V and 4 bases at J, with 14 bases between. Germline V gene data show CDR1 as SGHDT and CDR2 as YYEEEE.

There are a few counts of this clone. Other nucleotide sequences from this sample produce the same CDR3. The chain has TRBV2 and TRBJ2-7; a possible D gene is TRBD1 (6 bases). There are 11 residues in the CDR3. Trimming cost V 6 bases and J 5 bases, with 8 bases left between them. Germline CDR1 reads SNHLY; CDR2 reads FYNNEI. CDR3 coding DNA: TGTGCCAGCAGACCAGGGGACGAGCAGTACTTC. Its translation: CASRPGDEQYF. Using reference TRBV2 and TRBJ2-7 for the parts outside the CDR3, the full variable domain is EPEVTQTPSHQVTQMGQEVILRCVPISNHLYFYWYRQILGQKVEFLVSFYNNEISEKSEIFDDQFSVERPDGSNFTLKIRSTKLEDSAMYFCASRPGDEQYFGPGTRLTVT.

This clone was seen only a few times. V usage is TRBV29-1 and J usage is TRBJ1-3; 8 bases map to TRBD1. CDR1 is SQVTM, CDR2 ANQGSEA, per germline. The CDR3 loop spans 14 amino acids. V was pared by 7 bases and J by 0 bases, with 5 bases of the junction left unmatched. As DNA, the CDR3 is TGCAGCGGGCGGACAGGGAACTCTGGAAACACCATATATTTT. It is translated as CSGRTGNSGNTIYF.

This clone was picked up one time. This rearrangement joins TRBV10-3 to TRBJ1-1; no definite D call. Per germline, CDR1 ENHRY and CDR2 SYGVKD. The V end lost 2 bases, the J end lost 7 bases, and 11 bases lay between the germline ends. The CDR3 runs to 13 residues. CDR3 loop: CAISETQRDEAFF. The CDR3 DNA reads TGTGCCATCAGTGAGACGCAGAGGGATGAAGCTTTCTTT.

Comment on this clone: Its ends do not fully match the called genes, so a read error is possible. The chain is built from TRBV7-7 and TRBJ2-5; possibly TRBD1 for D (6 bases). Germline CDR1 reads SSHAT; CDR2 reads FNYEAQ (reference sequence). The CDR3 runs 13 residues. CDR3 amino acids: CASSTGIGETQYF. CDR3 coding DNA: TGTGCTAGCAGTACAGGGATTGGGGAGACCCAGTACTTC. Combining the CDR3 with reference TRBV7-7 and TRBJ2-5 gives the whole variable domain GAGVSQSPRYKVTKRGQDVTLRCDPISSHATLYWYQQALGQGPEFLTYFNYEAQPDKSGLPSDRFSAERPEGSISTLTIQRTEQRDSAMYRCASSTGIGETQYFGPGTRLLVL.

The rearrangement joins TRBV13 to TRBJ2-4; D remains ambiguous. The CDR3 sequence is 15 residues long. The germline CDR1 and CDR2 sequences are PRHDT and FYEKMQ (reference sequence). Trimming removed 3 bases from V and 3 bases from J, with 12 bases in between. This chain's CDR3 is CASSFRWQYKNIQYF. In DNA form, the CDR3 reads TGTGCCAGCAGCTTTAGGTGGCAATACAAAAACATTCAGTACTTC.

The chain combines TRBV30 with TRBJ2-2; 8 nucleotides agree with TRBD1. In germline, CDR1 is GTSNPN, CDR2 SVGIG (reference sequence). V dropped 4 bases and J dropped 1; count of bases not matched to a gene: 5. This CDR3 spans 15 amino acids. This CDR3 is CAWKRQGKNTGELFF. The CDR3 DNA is TGTGCCTGGAAAAGACAGGGGAAGAACACCGGGGAGCTGTTTTTT.

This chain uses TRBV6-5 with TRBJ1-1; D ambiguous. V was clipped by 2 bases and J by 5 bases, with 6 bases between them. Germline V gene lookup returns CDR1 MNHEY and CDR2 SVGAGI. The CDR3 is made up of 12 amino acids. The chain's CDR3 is CASSYGGTEAFF. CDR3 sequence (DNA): TGTGCCAGCAGTTACGGTGGGACTGAAGCTTTCTTT.

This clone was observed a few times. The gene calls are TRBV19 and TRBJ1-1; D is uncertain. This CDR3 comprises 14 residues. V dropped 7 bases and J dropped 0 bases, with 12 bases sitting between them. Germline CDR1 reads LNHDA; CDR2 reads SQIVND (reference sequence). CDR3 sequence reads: CASNPRRMNTEAFF. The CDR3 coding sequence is TGTGCCAGTAATCCGCGGCGCATGAACACTGAAGCTTTCTTT.

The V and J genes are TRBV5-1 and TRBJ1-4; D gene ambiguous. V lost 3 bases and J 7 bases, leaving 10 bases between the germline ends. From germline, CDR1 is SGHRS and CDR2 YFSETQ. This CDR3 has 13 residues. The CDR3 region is CASSSPTSEKLFF. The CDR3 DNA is TGCGCCAGCAGCTCGCCGACCAGTGAAAAACTGTTTTTT.

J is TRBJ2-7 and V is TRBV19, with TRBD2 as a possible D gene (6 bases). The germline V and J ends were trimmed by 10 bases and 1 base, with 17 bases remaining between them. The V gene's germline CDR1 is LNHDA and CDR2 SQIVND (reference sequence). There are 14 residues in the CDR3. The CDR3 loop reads CATAFGGGSYEQYF. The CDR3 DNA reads TGTGCCACTGCATTCGGTGGGGGGTCCTACGAGCAGTACTTC.

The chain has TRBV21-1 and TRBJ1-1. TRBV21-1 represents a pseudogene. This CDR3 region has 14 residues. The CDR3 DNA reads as TGTGCCAGCAGAAAGGTCGGGGGGGACACTGAAGCTTTCTTT. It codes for CASRKVGGDTEAFF.

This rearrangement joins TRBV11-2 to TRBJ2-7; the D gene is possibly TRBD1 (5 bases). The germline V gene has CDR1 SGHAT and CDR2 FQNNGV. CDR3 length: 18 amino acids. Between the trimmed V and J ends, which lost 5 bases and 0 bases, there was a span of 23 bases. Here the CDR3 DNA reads TGTGCCAGCAGCCAATACCCCAGGGTACACAGGAGCTCCTACGAGCAGTACTTC. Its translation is CASSQYPRVHRSSYEQYF.

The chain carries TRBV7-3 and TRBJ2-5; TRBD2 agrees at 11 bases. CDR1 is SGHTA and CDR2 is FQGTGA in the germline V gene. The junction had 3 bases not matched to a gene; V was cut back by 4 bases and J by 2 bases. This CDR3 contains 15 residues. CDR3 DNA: TGTGCCAGCAGCTATATAGCGGGGGGGCAAGAGACCCAGTACTTC. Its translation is CASSYIAGGQETQYF.

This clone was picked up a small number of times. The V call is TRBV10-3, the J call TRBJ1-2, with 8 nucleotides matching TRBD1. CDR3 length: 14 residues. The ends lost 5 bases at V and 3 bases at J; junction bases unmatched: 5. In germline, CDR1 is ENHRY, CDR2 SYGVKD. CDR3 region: CAISSGGAYYGYTF. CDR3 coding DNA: TGTGCCATCAGTTCAGGGGGCGCTTACTATGGCTACACCTTC.

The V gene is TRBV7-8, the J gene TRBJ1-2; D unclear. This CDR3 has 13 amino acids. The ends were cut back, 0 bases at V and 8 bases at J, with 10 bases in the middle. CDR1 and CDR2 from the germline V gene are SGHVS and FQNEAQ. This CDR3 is CASSLAQSRGYTF. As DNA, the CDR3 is TGTGCCAGCAGCTTAGCCCAGAGTCGAGGCTACACCTTC.

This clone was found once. In nucleotides, the CDR3 is TGTGCCAGCAGGTTTCAGGGGTCCGGGGAGCTGTTTTTT. Its translation: CASRFQGSGELFF. The V and J genes are TRBV6-1 and TRBJ2-2, with D possibly being TRBD1 (6 bases). This CDR3 is built from 13 residues. The germline gives CDR1 MNHNS, CDR2 SASEGT. V was cut by 6 bases and J by 6 bases, with 11 bases left in between.

CDR3 DNA sequence: TGTGCCAGCAGCTTTGGTAGCGGGGGGAAGGCCTACGAGCAGTACTTC. Its protein is CASSFGSGGKAYEQYF. The V and J genes are TRBV5-4 and TRBJ2-7; 10 nucleotides line up with TRBD2. The CDR3 is 16 residues long. V gave up 2 bases and J gave up 2 bases; unmatched junction bases: 7. Per germline, CDR1 SGHNT and CDR2 YYREEE (reference sequence).

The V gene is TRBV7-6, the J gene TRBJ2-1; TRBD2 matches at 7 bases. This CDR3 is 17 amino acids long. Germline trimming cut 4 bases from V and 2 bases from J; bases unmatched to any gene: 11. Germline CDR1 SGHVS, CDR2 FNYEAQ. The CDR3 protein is CASSSKWGGGTYNEQFF. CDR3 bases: TGTGCCAGCAGCTCCAAATGGGGGGGAGGGACCTACAATGAGCAGTTCTTC.

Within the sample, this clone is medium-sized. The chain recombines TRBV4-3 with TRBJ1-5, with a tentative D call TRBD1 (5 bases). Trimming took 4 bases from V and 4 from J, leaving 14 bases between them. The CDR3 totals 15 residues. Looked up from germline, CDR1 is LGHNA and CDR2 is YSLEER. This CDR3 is CASSLDRALNQPQHF. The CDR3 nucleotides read TGCGCCAGCAGCCTAGACAGAGCCCTTAATCAGCCCCAGCATTTT.

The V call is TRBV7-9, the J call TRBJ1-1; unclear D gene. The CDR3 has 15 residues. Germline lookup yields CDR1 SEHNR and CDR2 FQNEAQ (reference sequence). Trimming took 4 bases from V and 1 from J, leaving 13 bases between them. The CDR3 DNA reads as TGTGCCAGCAGCTCCCCGTCCGTGACGAACACTGAAGCTTTCTTT. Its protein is CASSSPSVTNTEAFF.

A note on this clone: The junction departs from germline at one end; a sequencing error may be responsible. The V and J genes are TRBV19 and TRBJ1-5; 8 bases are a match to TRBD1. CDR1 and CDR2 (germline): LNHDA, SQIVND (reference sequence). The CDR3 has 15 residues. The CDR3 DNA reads TGTGCAAGTAAGAAGTATAGGACAGGGACTCAGCCCCAGCATTTT. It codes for CASKKYRTGTQPQHF.

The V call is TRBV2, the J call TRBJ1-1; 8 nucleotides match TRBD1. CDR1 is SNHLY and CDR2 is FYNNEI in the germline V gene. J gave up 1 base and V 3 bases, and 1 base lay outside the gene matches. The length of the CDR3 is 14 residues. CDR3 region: CASSDRGPNTEAFF. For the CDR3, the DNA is TGTGCCAGCAGTGACAGGGGGCCGAACACTGAAGCTTTCTTT.

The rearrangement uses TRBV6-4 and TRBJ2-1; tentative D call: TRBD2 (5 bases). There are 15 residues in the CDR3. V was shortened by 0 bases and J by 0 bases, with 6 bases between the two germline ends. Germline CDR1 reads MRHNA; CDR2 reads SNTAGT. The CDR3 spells CASSDSGSSYNEQFF. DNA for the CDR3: TGTGCCAGCAGTGACTCGGGGAGCTCCTACAATGAGCAGTTCTTC.

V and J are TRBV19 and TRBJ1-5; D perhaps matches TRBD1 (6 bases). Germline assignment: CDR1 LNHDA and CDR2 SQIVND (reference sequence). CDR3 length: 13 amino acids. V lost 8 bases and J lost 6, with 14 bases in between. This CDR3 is CASRPQGGQPQHF. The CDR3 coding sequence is TGTGCCAGTCGGCCACAGGGAGGTCAGCCCCAGCATTTT.